The next 23 T cell receptor beta chains were all read from a single sample in a study of cytomegalovirus exposure and HLA in healthy donors. It was with 60 Vbeta and 13 Jbeta primers that the PCR ran. Sequenced by immunoSEQ multiplex PCR; TCRdb stores in-frame clones only, minus some. The sample comprises under 200,000 clones, approximately 11% of which are singletons, and more than 7% rests with the top ten. Sample: PBMCs. These receptors originate from a man in his fifties in good health and CMV-seropositive.

There are a few counts of this clone. The V gene is TRBV6-5, the J gene TRBJ1-6, with D possibly matching TRBD1 (6 bases). The germline CDR1 and CDR2 sequences are MNHEY and SVGAGI. V lost 6 bases and J lost 5, with 11 bases in between. The CDR3 has 14 amino acids. The CDR3 protein is CASSGGANNSPLHF. Here the CDR3 DNA reads TGTGCCAGCAGCGGGGGGGCGAATAATTCACCCCTCCACTTT.

The chain uses TRBV5-1 and TRBJ1-5; D uncertain. From germline, CDR1 is SGHRS and CDR2 YFSETQ. V shed 2 bases and J shed 0 bases, with 6 bases lying between them. The CDR3 has 14 residues. The CDR3 spells CASSFGDSNQPQHF. The CDR3 DNA is TGCGCCAGCAGCTTCGGGGATAGCAATCAGCCCCAGCATTTT. The variable domain in full, completed from reference TRBV5-1 and TRBJ1-5, reads KAGVTQTPRYLIKTRGQQVTLSCSPISGHRSVSWYQQTPGQGLQFLFEYFSETQRNKGNFPGRFSGRQFSNSRSEMNVSTLELGDSALYLCASSFGDSNQPQHFGDGTRLSIL.

The V call is TRBV4-3, the J call TRBJ1-1; D gene unclear. V dropped 4 bases and J dropped 7 bases, with 16 bases sitting between them. This CDR3 is built from 14 residues. Germline V gene sequence: CDR1 LGHNA, CDR2 YSLEER. CDR3 protein: CASSPGPTNFEAFF. CDR3 nucleotide sequence: TGCGCCAGCAGCCCCGGGCCGACTAATTTTGAAGCTTTCTTT.

This clone was seen only a few times. This chain links TRBV2 with TRBJ2-1, with a tentative D call TRBD2 (7 bases). The CDR3 runs to 13 residues. V lost 8 bases and J 8 bases, leaving 16 bases between the germline ends. Per germline, CDR1 SNHLY and CDR2 FYNNEI. The CDR3 nucleotides read TGTGCCAGCTTGGGGGGGCTTGGCGATGAGCAGTTCTTC. Translation: CASLGGLGDEQFF.

The chain uses TRBV29-1 and TRBJ2-1, with 8 bases fitting TRBD1. This CDR3 contains 11 residues. The J segment lost 14 bases and the V segment lost 5 bases, leaving 8 bases of the junction unmatched. The germline gives CDR1 SQVTM, CDR2 ANQGSEA. CDR3 DNA sequence: TGCAGCGTTTTTGACAGGGGAGTGGAGTTCTTC. It encodes CSVFDRGVEFF.

This clone has only a few counts. The V call is TRBV6-4, the J call TRBJ2-3, with TRBD1 matching 9 bases. CDR3 length: 15 amino acids. CDR1 and CDR2 (germline): MRHNA, SNTAGT. V shed 0 bases, J shed 6 bases, and the junction held 4 bases outside the gene matches. The CDR3 nucleotides read TGTGCCAGCAGTGACTCGGGGACAGGGCGGGATACGCAGTATTTT. This gives the protein CASSDSGTGRDTQYF.

This chain connects TRBV7-6 to TRBJ2-7; 11 positions agree with TRBD1. The germline gives CDR1 SGHVS, CDR2 FNYEAQ. This CDR3 is 15 amino acids long. J lost 3 bases, V lost 1 base, and 2 bases had no gene match. The CDR3 sequence: CASSLEGTGGYEQYF. Written as DNA, the CDR3 is TGTGCCAGCAGCTTAGAAGGGACAGGGGGCTACGAGCAGTACTTC.

This clone was seen more than once but under ten times. V gene TRBV6-6 combines with J gene TRBJ2-5; possibly TRBD2 for D (6 bases). This CDR3 is 14 amino acids long. Trimming took 0 bases from V and 5 from J, leaving 10 bases between them. Looked up from germline, CDR1 is MNHNY and CDR2 is SVGAGI (reference sequence). The CDR3 here is CASSYSGGRETQYF. The CDR3 DNA sequence: TGTGCCAGCAGTTACTCGGGGGGTCGGGAGACCCAGTACTTC.

The V gene is TRBV18, the J gene TRBJ1-1; D gene ambiguous. From germline, CDR1 is KGHSH and CDR2 LQKENI. V was cut by 4 bases and J by 5 bases, with 5 bases left in between. This CDR3 has 11 amino acids. The CDR3 protein is CASSRETEAFF. In DNA, the CDR3 is TGTGCCAGCTCACGGGAGACTGAAGCTTTCTTT.

This clone has only a few counts. CDR3 DNA: TGTGCCAGCAGTGAATATGGACAGGGATACTACGAGCAGTACGTC. Translation gives CASSEYGQGYYEQYV. The chain employs TRBV6-1 and TRBJ2-7, with 8 bases lining up with TRBD1. Per germline, CDR1 MNHNS and CDR2 SASEGT. The V gene end was trimmed by 2 bases and the J gene end by 3 bases; junction bases not matched to a gene: 6. The CDR3 consists of 15 residues.

This clone was seen only a few times. The J gene is TRBJ1-2, the V gene TRBV5-1; 9 bases match TRBD1. The V segment lost 0 bases and the J segment 4 bases; nucleotides outside the gene matches: 7. This CDR3 has 16 amino acids. Germline lookup yields CDR1 SGHRS and CDR2 YFSETQ. This chain's CDR3 is CASSLAWDREVYGYTF. The CDR3 nucleotides are TGCGCCAGCAGCTTGGCCTGGGACAGGGAAGTCTATGGCTACACCTTC.

V gene TRBV20-1 combines with J gene TRBJ1-1, with 7 bases lining up with TRBD1. Germline V lookup: CDR1 DFQATT, CDR2 SNEGSKA (reference sequence). The CDR3 length is 11 residues. CDR3 coding DNA: TGCTTAACAACAGGGGCCACTGAAGCTTTCTTT. Amino acid sequence: CLTTGATEAFF.

This clone was counted only a few times. The chain couples TRBV19 to TRBJ2-7, with 9 bases matching TRBD1. The J segment lost 6 bases and the V segment lost 6 bases, leaving 6 bases of the junction unmatched. CDR1 is LNHDA and CDR2 is SQIVND in the germline V gene (reference sequence). There are 13 residues in the CDR3. The CDR3: CASRDRGRSEQYF. The CDR3 DNA reads as TGTGCCAGTAGGGACAGGGGAAGGAGCGAGCAGTACTTC.

This clone has a handful of counts. This chain uses TRBV5-1 with TRBJ1-4; 7 bases are a match to TRBD1. V lost 3 bases and J lost 0; bases outside the gene matches: 5. Germline assignment: CDR1 SGHRS and CDR2 YFSETQ. The CDR3 covers 16 residues. CDR3 DNA sequence: TGCGCCAGCAGCTCGGGACAGAGATCAACTAATGAAAAACTGTTTTTT. As protein: CASSSGQRSTNEKLFF.

The V call is TRBV11-2, the J call TRBJ2-3, with TRBD1 identical over 7 bases. V shed 2 bases, J shed 1 base, and the junction held 3 bases outside the gene matches. Germline assignment: CDR1 SGHAT and CDR2 FQNNGV. The CDR3 sequence is 15 residues long. The CDR3 region has the DNA TGTGCCAGCAGCTTATTTGGACAGGGCACAGATACGCAGTATTTT. Its translation is CASSLFGQGTDTQYF. The complete variable domain, with remaining parts taken from reference TRBV11-2 and TRBJ2-3, reads EAGVAQSPRYKIIEKRQSVAFWCNPISGHATLYWYQQILGQGPKLLIQFQNNGVVDDSQLPKDRFSAERLKGVDSTLKIQPAKLEDSAVYLCASSLFGQGTDTQYFGPGTRLTVL.

This clone was observed a handful of times. The V gene is TRBV30, the J gene TRBJ1-5; 9 nucleotides line up with TRBD1. V shed 1 base, J shed 0 bases, and the junction held 7 bases outside the gene matches. Germline V CDR1 and CDR2: GTSNPN, SVGIG (reference sequence). The CDR3 covers 17 residues. In DNA form, the CDR3 reads TGTGCCTGGAGTGCAGGGACAGGGAGTTATAGCAATCAGCCCCAGCATTTT. This gives the protein CAWSAGTGSYSNQPQHF. Looking up the rest from reference TRBV30 and TRBJ1-5 gives the full variable domain: SQTIHQWPATLVQPVGSPLSLECTVEGTSNPNLYWYRQAAGRGLQLLFYSVGIGQISSEVPQNLSASRPQDRQFILSSKKLLLSDSGFYLCAWSAGTGSYSNQPQHFGDGTRLSIL.

This clone was counted between two and nine times. This chain uses TRBV10-3 with TRBJ2-7, with 7 bases fitting TRBD2. After removal of 6 bases from V and 4 bases from J, the junction contained 3 bases not matched to a gene. CDR3 size: 12 residues. Germline assignment: CDR1 ENHRY and CDR2 SYGVKD. CDR3 amino acids: CAIRRGGYEQYF. CDR3 nucleotide sequence: TGTGCCATCAGGCGGGGAGGGTACGAGCAGTACTTC.

V usage is TRBV10-2 and J usage is TRBJ2-3; 9 bases line up with TRBD2. The CDR3 spans 17 residues. Germline assignment: CDR1 WSHSY and CDR2 SAAADI. V was pared by 4 bases and J by 11 bases, with 19 bases of the junction left unmatched. This chain's CDR3 is CASSGSLTSGLDREQYF. CDR3 bases: TGCGCCAGCAGTGGATCCCTGACTAGCGGTCTAGACAGAGAGCAGTATTTT.

The chain is built from TRBV29-1 and TRBJ2-5; 7 nucleotides match TRBD1. V shed 6 bases, J shed 4 bases, and the junction held 5 bases outside the gene matches. The CDR3 extends over 12 amino acids. The germline V gene encodes CDR1 SQVTM and CDR2 ANQGSEA. CDR3 region: CSVHRGGETQYF. The DNA for the CDR3 is TGCAGCGTCCACAGGGGCGGAGAGACCCAGTACTTC.

This clone was seen a handful of times. This chain uses TRBV5-4 with TRBJ2-4; TRBD2 matches at 9 bases. The V gene end was trimmed by 4 bases and the J gene end by 0 bases; junction bases not matched to a gene: 8. Germline V gene lookup returns CDR1 SGHNT and CDR2 YYREEE (reference sequence). This CDR3 spans 17 amino acids. Here the CDR3 reads CASSAGGGHLAKNIQYF. Here the CDR3 DNA reads TGTGCCAGCAGCGCGGGGGGGGGTCACCTAGCCAAAAACATTCAGTACTTC.

The DNA of the CDR3 is TGTGCCTGGAGTATTCAGCGGGGGCCTAGAGAGACCCAGTACTTC. It yields the protein CAWSIQRGPRETQYF. The chain recombines TRBV30 with TRBJ2-5; 8 bases are a match to TRBD2. The CDR3 loop spans 15 amino acids. With 2 bases clipped from V and 4 bases from J, the junction kept 9 bases outside the gene matches. The germline V gene encodes CDR1 GTSNPN and CDR2 SVGIG (reference sequence).

The chain couples TRBV5-1 to TRBJ1-2; TRBD1 aligns across 7 bases. CDR1 is SGHRS, CDR2 YFSETQ, per germline. Trimming cost V 0 bases and J 1 base; bases outside gene matches: 6. This CDR3 is built from 16 residues. CDR3: CASSLELRGRNYGYTF. CDR3 DNA: TGCGCCAGCAGCTTGGAGCTAAGGGGGCGTAACTATGGCTACACCTTC.

The chain joins TRBV4-3 to TRBJ2-3; D remains unclear. Per germline, CDR1 LGHNA and CDR2 YSLEER. V was pared by 3 bases and J by 0 bases, with 7 bases between. This CDR3 has 14 amino acids. DNA of the CDR3: TGCGCCAGCAGCCATCTATCGAGCACAGATACGCAGTATTTT. It specifies CASSHLSSTDTQYF.